The sequence of this TCR beta chain was determined in a study of shared clonotypes between healthy human individuals. For this clone: The antigen is unknown.

General study points: Investigators expected sequencing depth to affect clonotype sharing among donors.

This CDR3 contains 16 residues. V was trimmed by 5 bases and J by 8 bases, leaving 24 bases between them. Germline V gives CDR1 SNHLY, CDR2 FYNNEI. The data were produced by immunoSEQ multiplex PCR, yet TCRdb's version contains in-frame clones alone and is incomplete. Of about 2 million clones in the sample, just under 95% were seen once. CD8 cells classed as naive were CD45RO-negative and positively selected for CCR7, excluding terminally differentiated effector memory CD45RA+ cells. The J gene is TRBJ1-2, the V gene TRBV2; perhaps TRBD1 as D (6 bases). This TCR was recovered from a man between 18 and 35 years old in good health. The sequenced material came from naive CD8+ T cells sorted from blood. CDR3 DNA sequence: TGTGCCAGCAGTCCCTGGCCAGGGGAAGAGGGTAAGGGCTACACCTTC. Its translation: CASSPWPGEEGKGYTF. Together with reference TRBV2 and TRBJ1-2, the CDR3 gives the full variable domain: EPEVTQTPSHQVTQMGQEVILRCVPISNHLYFYWYRQILGQKVEFLVSFYNNEISEKSEIFDDQFSVERPDGSNFTLKIRSTKLEDSAMYFCASSPWPGEEGKGYTFGSGTRLTVV.